One and the same sample provided the 11 T cell receptor beta chains below, sequenced in a study of blood T cell repertoires in COVID-19. Profiling relied on immunoSEQ multiplex PCR, and the TCRdb table lists in-frame clones only, not all of them. The data show about 180,000 clones, roughly 80% seen once. The sequenced sample was PBMCs or T cells enriched from blood (not recorded which). These receptors originate from a man between 60 and 75 years old who had been exposed to COVID-19.

The chain recombines TRBV19 with TRBJ2-7; 10 nucleotides line up with TRBD1. Germline V lookup: CDR1 LNHDA, CDR2 SQIVND (reference sequence). V was pared by 4 bases and J by 2 bases, with 2 bases of the junction left unmatched. The CDR3 totals 14 residues. In DNA, the CDR3 is TGTGCCAGTAGTAACGGACAGGGGGCCTACGAGCAGTACTTC. It encodes CASSNGQGAYEQYF.

The genes are TRBV6-5 and TRBJ1-5; 9 bases are a match to TRBD1. This CDR3 has 14 residues. Unmatched junction bases numbered 5, after V lost 6 bases and J lost 5 bases. Looked up from germline, CDR1 is MNHEY and CDR2 is SVGAGI. The CDR3, as DNA: TGTGCCAGCAGCCTGGGACAGGGCCATCAGCCCCAGCATTTT. Translation gives CASSLGQGHQPQHF.

In this sample, this clone turned up a few times. V usage is TRBV6-4 and J usage is TRBJ1-2; D remains ambiguous. CDR3 length: 12 amino acids. From germline, CDR1 is MRHNA and CDR2 SNTAGT. With 8 bases removed from V and 4 bases from J, the gap between germline ends came to 11 bases. Here the CDR3 reads CASPRERYGYTF. The CDR3 DNA is TGTGCCAGCCCTCGGGAGCGCTATGGCTACACCTTC.

CDR3 in amino acids: CAWSTDLTSGNTIYF. The CDR3 coding sequence is TGTGCCTGGAGCACAGACCTTACCTCTGGAAACACCATATATTTT. J is TRBJ1-3 and V is TRBV30; unclear D gene. Germline lookup yields CDR1 GTSNPN and CDR2 SVGIG (reference sequence). Trimming left V 3 bases short and J 0 bases short, with 12 bases between. The CDR3 contains 15 residues. The whole variable domain, remainder taken from reference TRBV30 and TRBJ1-3, is SQTIHQWPATLVQPVGSPLSLECTVEGTSNPNLYWYRQAAGRGLQLLFYSVGIGQISSEVPQNLSASRPQDRQFILSSKKLLLSDSGFYLCAWSTDLTSGNTIYFGEGSWLTVV.

The genes are TRBV5-5 and TRBJ2-7, with D tentatively TRBD2 (5 bases). Germline CDR1 SGHKS, CDR2 YYEKEE (reference sequence). The CDR3 sequence is 15 residues long. Trimming took 1 base from V and 1 from J, leaving 12 bases between them. The chain's CDR3 is CASSLHPGKSYEQYF. CDR3 nucleotides: TGTGCCAGCAGCTTGCACCCGGGGAAATCCTACGAGCAGTACTTC.

J is TRBJ2-2 and V is TRBV18; 8 bases map to TRBD2. After removal of 1 base from V and 3 bases from J, the junction contained 13 bases not matched to a gene. Germline assignment: CDR1 KGHSH and CDR2 LQKENI. The CDR3 spans 19 residues. DNA of the CDR3: TGTGCCAGCTCACCACTAAAAGCGGGACTAGTTTTCCACACCGGGGAGCTGTTTTTT. Residues: CASSPLKAGLVFHTGELFF.

This chain joins TRBV11-2 and TRBJ2-6; D may be TRBD2 (7 bases). Germline V gene sequence: CDR1 SGHAT, CDR2 FQNNGV. CDR3 length: 15 residues. V lost 3 bases and J lost 2, with 8 bases in between. The CDR3: CASSLGGPGANVLTF. The CDR3 DNA reads as TGTGCCAGCAGCTTGGGGGGGCCTGGGGCCAACGTCCTGACTTTC.

The chain couples TRBV7-2 to TRBJ2-1; maybe TRBD2 (5 bases). The CDR3 has 12 amino acids. Germline CDR1 SGHTA, CDR2 FQGNSA. V was cut by 1 base and J by 8 bases, with 6 bases left in between. The CDR3 coding sequence is TGTGCCAGCAGCTTAGGACTATATGAGCAGTTCTTC. This translates into CASSLGLYEQFF.

The chain joins TRBV27 to TRBJ1-1, with a weak D call TRBD1 (5 bases). CDR3 length: 13 amino acids. The V gene's germline CDR1 is MNHEY and CDR2 SMNVEV (reference sequence). V dropped 3 bases and J dropped 6 bases, with 11 bases sitting between them. The CDR3 protein is CASSLSTRAEAFF. The CDR3 region has the DNA TGTGCCAGCAGTTTGTCTACCAGGGCTGAAGCTTTCTTT.

The chain has TRBV7-2 and TRBJ2-3, with 8 bases identical to TRBD2. Germline V lookup: CDR1 SGHTA, CDR2 FQGNSA. The CDR3 is 16 residues long. Trimming at V came to 4 bases and at J to 1 base, leaving 7 bases not matched to a gene. CDR3 DNA sequence: TGTGCCAGCAGCTCTTACACTAGCGGAGGCACAGATACGCAGTATTTT. Translating it yields CASSSYTSGGTDTQYF.

The chain employs TRBV6-5 and TRBJ1-3; D unresolved. V lost 6 bases to trimming and J lost 0 bases, with 12 bases between them. CDR3 length: 15 residues. Germline V gene lookup returns CDR1 MNHEY and CDR2 SVGAGI. DNA of the CDR3: TGTGCCAGCAGCCGAGGCTCAACCTCTGGAAACACCATATATTTT. It encodes CASSRGSTSGNTIYF.